This T cell receptor beta chain appears in the sequencing data of a study of shared T cell receptors in the human thymus. Trimming shortened V by 6 bases and J by 5 bases, and 9 bases separated the two germline ends. The V gene's germline CDR1 is MNHNS and CDR2 SASEGT. The CDR3 is 12 amino acids. Clones were sequenced by immunoSEQ multiplex PCR, and TCRdb holds only the in-frame ones, with some missing. The sample gives about 380,000 clones, 85% to 95% of which show up once; 0.015% to 0.02% is in the top ten. Sequenced input: thymocytes. This receptor was obtained from a human donor. The gene calls are TRBV6-1 and TRBJ2-3; no clear D gene. In nucleotides, the CDR3 is TGTGCCAGCAGCGGTGGGGTAGATACGCAGTATTTT. Translating it yields CASSGGVDTQYF.